The clone carrying this T cell receptor beta chain was found a few times. With 7 bases removed from V and 2 bases from J, the gap between germline ends came to 10 bases. The CDR3 spans 13 residues. Germline values: CDR1 MNHEY, CDR2 SMNVEV (reference sequence). TCRdb passed the 5' RACE reads through MiXCR, listing each CDR3 protein once. This sample has roughly 250,000 distinct CDR3 sequences, with about 14% found just once. The data belong to a study of identical twins. The origin of this receptor is a woman between 18 and 29 years old in good health. This chain uses TRBV27 with TRBJ2-3; D gene uncertain. The sequencing input was memory (CD45RO+) T cells sorted from blood. CDR3 in DNA: TGTGCCAGCATGAGAGGTTACACAGATACGCAGTATTTT. This gives the protein CASMRGYTDTQYF.